The clone carrying this T cell receptor (beta chain) was found a few times. Its antigen is still unknown. This clone may be a read error of a much larger clone one base away. TCRdb passed the multiplex PCR reads through MiXCR, listing each CDR3 protein once. In the table there are about 270,000 distinct CDR3 sequences, over 25% of which are singletons. Breast cancer patients provided tissue from their axillary draining lymph nodes. This CDR3 has 14 amino acids. Germline V gene data show CDR1 as DFQATT and CDR2 as SNEGSKA (reference sequence). Trimming at V came to 4 bases and at J to 6 bases, leaving 10 bases not matched to a gene. These data are taken from a study of breast tumors, draining lymph nodes, adjacent tissues. Study observations and caveats: Compared with lymph nodes, tumors were less diverse; compared with nontumor tissue, more. Most tumor T cells seemingly derive from lymph node, then expand in tumor. Luminal-like breast cancer showed significantly higher tumor–nontumor repertoire similarity than basal-like.

The origin of this receptor is a female donor with breast cancer. Some clones in this sample may be carry-over from other donors' samples. Specimen: axillary lymph node tissue. The rearrangement joins TRBV20-1 to TRBJ2-7, with TRBD2 matching over 9 bases. CDR3 amino acids: CSAIMAGGRTEQYF. CDR3 DNA: TGCAGTGCTATTATGGCGGGAGGGAGGACCGAGCAGTACTTC.